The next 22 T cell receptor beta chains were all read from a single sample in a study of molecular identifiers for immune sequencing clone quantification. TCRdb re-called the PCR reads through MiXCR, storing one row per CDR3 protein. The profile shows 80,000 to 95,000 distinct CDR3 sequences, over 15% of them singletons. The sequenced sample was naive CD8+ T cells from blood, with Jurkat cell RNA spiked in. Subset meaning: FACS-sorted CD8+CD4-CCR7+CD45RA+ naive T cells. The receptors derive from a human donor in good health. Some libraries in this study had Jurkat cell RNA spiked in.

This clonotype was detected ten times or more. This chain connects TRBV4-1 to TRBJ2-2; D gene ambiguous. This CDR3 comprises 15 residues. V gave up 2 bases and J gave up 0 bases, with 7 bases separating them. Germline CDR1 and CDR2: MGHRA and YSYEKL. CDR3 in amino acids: CASSQRASNTGELFF. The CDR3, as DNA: TGCGCCAGCAGCCAACGGGCCTCGAACACCGGGGAGCTGTTTTTT.

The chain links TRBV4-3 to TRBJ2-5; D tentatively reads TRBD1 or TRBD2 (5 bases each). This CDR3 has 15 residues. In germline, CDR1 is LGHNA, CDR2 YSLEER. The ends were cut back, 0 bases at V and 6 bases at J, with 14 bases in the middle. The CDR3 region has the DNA TGCGCCAGCAGCCAAGATAGGGACCCCGGGCAGACCCAGTACTTC. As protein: CASSQDRDPGQTQYF.

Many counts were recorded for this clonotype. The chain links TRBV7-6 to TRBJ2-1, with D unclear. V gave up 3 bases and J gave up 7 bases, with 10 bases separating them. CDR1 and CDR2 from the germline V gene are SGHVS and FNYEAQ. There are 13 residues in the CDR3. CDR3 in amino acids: CASSFNIENEQFF. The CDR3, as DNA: TGTGCCAGCAGCTTTAACATTGAGAATGAGCAGTTCTTC.

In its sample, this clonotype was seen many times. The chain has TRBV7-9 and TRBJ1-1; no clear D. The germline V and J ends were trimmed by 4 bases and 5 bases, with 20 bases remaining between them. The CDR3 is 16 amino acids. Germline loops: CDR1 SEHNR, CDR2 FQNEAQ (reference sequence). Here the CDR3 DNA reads TGTGCCAGCAGCTCGGGGTCCACCCAAGGGCGAACTGAAGCTTTCTTT. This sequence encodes CASSSGSTQGRTEAFF.

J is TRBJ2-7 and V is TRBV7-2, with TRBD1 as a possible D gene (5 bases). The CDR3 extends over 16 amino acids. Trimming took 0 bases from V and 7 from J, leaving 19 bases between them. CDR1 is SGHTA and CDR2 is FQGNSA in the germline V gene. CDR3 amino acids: CASSLAWGALGMEQYF. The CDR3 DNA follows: TGTGCCAGCAGCTTAGCGTGGGGCGCCCTGGGTATGGAGCAGTACTTC.

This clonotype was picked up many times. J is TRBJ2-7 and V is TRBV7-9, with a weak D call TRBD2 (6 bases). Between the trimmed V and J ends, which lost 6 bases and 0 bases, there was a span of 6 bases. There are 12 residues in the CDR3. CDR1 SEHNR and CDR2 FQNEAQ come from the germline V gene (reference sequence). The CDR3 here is CASRRDSYEQYF. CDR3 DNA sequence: TGTGCCAGCAGGCGGGACTCCTACGAGCAGTACTTC. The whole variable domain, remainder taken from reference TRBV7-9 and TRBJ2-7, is DTGVSQNPRHKITKRGQNVTFRCDPISEHNRLYWYRQTLGQGPEFLTYFQNEAQLEKSRLLSDRFSAERPKGSFSTLEIQRTEQGDSAMYLCASRRDSYEQYFGPGTRLTVT.

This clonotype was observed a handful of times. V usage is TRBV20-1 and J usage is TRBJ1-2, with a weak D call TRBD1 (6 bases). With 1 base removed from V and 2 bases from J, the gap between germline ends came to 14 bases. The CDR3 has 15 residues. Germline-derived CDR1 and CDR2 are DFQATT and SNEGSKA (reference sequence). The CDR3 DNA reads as TGCAGTGCTAGAGTGCCGGACAGTGCAAACTATGGCTACACCTTC. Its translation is CSARVPDSANYGYTF.

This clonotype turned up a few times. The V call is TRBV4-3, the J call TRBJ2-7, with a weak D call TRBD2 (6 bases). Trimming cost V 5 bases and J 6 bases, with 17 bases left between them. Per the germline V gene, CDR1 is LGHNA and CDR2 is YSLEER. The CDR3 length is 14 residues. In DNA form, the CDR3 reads TGCGCCAGCAGCTACTCCGGGAGCTCAATCGAGCAGTACTTC. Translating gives CASSYSGSSIEQYF.

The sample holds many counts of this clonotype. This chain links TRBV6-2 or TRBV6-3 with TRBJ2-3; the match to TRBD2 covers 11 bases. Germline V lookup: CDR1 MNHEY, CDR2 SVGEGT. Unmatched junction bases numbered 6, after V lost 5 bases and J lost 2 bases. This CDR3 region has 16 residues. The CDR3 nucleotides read TGTGCCAGCAGTCAACTAGCGGGGGCGTACACAGATACGCAGTATTTT. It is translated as CASSQLAGAYTDTQYF.

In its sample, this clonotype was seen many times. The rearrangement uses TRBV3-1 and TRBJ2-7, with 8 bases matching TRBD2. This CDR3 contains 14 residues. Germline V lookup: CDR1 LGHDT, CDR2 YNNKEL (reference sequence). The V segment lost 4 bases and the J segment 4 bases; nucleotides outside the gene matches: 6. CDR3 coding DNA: TGTGCCAGCAGCCCCACTAGCGGACTGTACGAGCAGTACTTC. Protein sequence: CASSPTSGLYEQYF.

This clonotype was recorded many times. The CDR3 is CASSLRSVREADTQYF. DNA of the CDR3: TGTGCCAGCAGCTTAAGATCTGTCCGCGAGGCAGATACGCAGTATTTT. The rearrangement joins TRBV7-9 to TRBJ2-3; D is undetermined. Germline V gene lookup returns CDR1 SEHNR and CDR2 FQNEAQ (reference sequence). Trimming shortened V by 2 bases and J by 4 bases, and 16 bases separated the two germline ends. CDR3 length equals 16 residues.

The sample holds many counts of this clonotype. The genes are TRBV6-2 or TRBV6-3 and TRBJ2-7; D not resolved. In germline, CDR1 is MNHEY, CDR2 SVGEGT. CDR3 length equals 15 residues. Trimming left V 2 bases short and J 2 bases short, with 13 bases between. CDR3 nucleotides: TGTGCCAGCAGTTACCAGGTTGGGGTACCCTACGAGCAGTACTTC. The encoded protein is CASSYQVGVPYEQYF.

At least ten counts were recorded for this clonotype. CDR3 sequence reads: CAISEAGAVVGQETQYF. For the CDR3, the DNA is TGTGCCATCAGTGAAGCGGGAGCGGTGGTGGGGCAAGAGACCCAGTACTTC. V and J are TRBV10-3 and TRBJ2-5; 8 bases agree with TRBD2. The J segment lost 2 bases and the V segment lost 3 bases, leaving 11 bases of the junction unmatched. This CDR3 contains 17 residues. The germline V gene has CDR1 ENHRY and CDR2 SYGVKD.

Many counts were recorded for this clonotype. The CDR3 DNA is TGTGCCAGCAGTGGCCTTAGAGAACTAGTGAGCACAGATACGCAGTATTTT. Amino acids: CASSGLRELVSTDTQYF. The chain links TRBV2 to TRBJ2-3; TRBD2 is a possible D gene (5 bases). The V gene lost 4 bases and the J gene lost 0 bases, with 17 bases spanning the gap. The CDR3 runs to 17 residues. CDR1 and CDR2 (germline): SNHLY, FYNNEI.

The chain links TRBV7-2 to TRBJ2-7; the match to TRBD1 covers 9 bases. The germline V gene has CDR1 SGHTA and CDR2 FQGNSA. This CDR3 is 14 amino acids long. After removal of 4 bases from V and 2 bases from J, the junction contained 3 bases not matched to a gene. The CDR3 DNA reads TGTGCCAGCAGCTCCGGGACAGGGCCCTACGAGCAGTACTTC. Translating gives CASSSGTGPYEQYF.

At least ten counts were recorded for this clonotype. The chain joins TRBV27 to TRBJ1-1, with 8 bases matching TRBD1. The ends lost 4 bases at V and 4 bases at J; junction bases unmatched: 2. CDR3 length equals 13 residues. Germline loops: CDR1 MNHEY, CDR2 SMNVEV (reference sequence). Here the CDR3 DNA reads TGTGCCAGCAGTTCCGGACAGGGCACTGAAGCTTTCTTT. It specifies CASSSGQGTEAFF.

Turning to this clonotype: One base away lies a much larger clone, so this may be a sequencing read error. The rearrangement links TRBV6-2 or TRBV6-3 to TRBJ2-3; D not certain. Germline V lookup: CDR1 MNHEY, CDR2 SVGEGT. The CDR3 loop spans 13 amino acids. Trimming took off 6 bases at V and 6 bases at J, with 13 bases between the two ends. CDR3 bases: TGTGCCAGCAGATACCTCGACCTGGATACGCAGTATTTT. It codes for CASRYLDLDTQYF.

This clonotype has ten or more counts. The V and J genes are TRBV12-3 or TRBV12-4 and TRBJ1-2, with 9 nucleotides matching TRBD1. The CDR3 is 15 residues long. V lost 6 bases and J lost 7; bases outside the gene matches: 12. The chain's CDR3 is CASSPMMGQGFGYTF. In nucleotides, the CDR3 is TGTGCCAGCAGCCCTATGATGGGACAGGGTTTTGGCTACACCTTC.

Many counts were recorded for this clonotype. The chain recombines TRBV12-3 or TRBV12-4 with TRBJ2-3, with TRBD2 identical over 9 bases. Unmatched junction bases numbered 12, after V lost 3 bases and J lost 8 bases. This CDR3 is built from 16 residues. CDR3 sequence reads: CASSFAGGQILGTQYF. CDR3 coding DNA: TGTGCCAGCAGTTTTGCGGGGGGGCAAATCCTGGGTACGCAGTATTTT.

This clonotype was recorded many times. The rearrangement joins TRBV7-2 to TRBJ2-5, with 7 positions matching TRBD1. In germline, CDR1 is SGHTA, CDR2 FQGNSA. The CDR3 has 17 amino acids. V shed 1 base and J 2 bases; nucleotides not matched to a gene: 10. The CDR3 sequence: CASSLGVQGIPQETQYF. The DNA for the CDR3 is TGTGCCAGCAGCTTAGGGGTACAGGGGATCCCGCAAGAGACCCAGTACTTC.

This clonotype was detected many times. DNA for the CDR3: TGTGCCAGCAGCTTAGGGAGAACCGGGACCGACTACGAGCAGTACTTC. As protein: CASSLGRTGTDYEQYF. J is TRBJ2-7 and V is TRBV7-2; D is tentatively TRBD1 or TRBD2 (5 bases each). From germline, CDR1 is SGHTA and CDR2 FQGNSA. The V gene lost 1 base and the J gene lost 3 bases, with 16 bases spanning the gap. CDR3 size: 16 residues.

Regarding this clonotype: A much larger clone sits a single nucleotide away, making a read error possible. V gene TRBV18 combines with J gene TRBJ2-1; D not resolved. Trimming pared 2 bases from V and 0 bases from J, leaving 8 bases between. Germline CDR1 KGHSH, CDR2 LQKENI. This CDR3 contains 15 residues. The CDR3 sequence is CASSPSRSSYNEQFF. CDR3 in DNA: TGTGCCAGCTCACCAAGCAGGAGCTCCTACAATGAGCAGTTCTTC.